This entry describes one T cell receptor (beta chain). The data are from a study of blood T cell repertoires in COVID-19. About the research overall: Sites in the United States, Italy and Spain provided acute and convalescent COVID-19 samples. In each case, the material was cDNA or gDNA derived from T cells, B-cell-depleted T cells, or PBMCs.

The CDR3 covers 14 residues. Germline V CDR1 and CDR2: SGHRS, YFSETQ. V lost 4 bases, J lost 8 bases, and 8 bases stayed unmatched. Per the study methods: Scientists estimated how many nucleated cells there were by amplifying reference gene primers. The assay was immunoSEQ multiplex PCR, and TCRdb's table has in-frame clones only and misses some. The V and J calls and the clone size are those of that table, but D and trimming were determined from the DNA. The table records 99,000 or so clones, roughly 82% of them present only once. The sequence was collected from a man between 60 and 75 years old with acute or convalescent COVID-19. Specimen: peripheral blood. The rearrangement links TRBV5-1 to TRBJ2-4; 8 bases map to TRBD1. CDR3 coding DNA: TGCGCCAGCAGCCAAAGACCGACAGGGGACATTCAGTACTTC. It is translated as CASSQRPTGDIQYF.